These T cell receptor beta chains were read from a single sample in a study of blood T cells in healthy people across ages. Using its own MiXCR run on the 5' RACE reads, TCRdb lists one record per CDR3 protein. Of about 1.6 million distinct CDR3 sequences in the sample, about 31% were seen once. Sample: blood. Receptor source: a woman in her twenties or thirties in good health. CDR3s leave out the opening cysteine and the closing phenylalanine or tryptophan. The order of the fields is J gene, V gene, D gene, clone size, CDR3 protein. A D gene is named only where the DNA matches it firmly. Not all rows give a size; the values are once, few, many and, for expanded clones, a class.

TRBJ2-4,TRBV20-1,TRBD2,-,SAPPLAGGNIQY
TRBJ2-7,TRBV5-1,-,-,ASSPDGRTGTKLSYEQY
TRBJ1-1,TRBV4-1,TRBD1,-,ASSQTGEVEAF
TRBJ1-1,TRBV12-3/TRBV12-4,-,-,ASSLFLDTEAF
TRBJ2-1,TRBV5-1,TRBD2,-,ASSYRLAGGSYNEQF
TRBJ2-7,TRBV7-9,TRBD1,many,ASSIDREVFHEQY
TRBJ2-6,TRBV12-3/TRBV12-4,-,-,ASSPKGFGANVLT
TRBJ1-2,TRBV7-2,TRBD1,few,ASSAQGADMIYT
TRBJ2-3,TRBV5-1,TRBD2,-,ASSLSGRAGTDTQY
TRBJ1-1,TRBV7-8,-,-,ASSHKQGNTEAF
TRBJ2-7,TRBV12-3/TRBV12-4,TRBD2,few,ASGSSGRASSNYEQY
TRBJ2-1,TRBV6-6,TRBD1,many,ASSPTGAGNEQF
TRBJ2-7,TRBV7-2,-,few,ASSLRSARSYEQY
TRBJ1-5,TRBV28,-,-,ASSLRSWQGLQPQH